The rows below give T cell receptor beta chains drawn from one sample of a study of T-cell memory formation after mild COVID-19. Via MiXCR, TCRdb re-called the 5' RACE reads, giving one row per CDR3 protein. The data show tens of thousands of distinct CDR3 sequences, over 7.5% seen once. Sequencing used PBMCs or a T cell subset sorted from them (not recorded which). These receptors all come from a man younger than 30 who had mild COVID-19 (a few samples of this study predate the infection). Cell type and time point are not known. Each CDR3 is given with its conserved first and last residue.

J: TRBJ2-3
V: TRBV9
CDR3: CASSVDPRGGGPTDTQYF

J: TRBJ2-1
V: TRBV5-1
CDR3: CASSLTSGEGDNEQFF

J: TRBJ2-4
V: TRBV3-1
CDR3: CASSAPGQAKNIQYF

J: TRBJ1-1
V: TRBV5-1
CDR3: CASSSAGAVTEAFF

J: TRBJ2-3
V: TRBV15
CDR3: CATSRYTVDTQYF

J: TRBJ2-1
V: TRBV5-1
CDR3: CASSSDSNSYNEQFF

J: TRBJ1-2
V: TRBV20-1
CDR3: CSASPAGGEGYGYTF

J: TRBJ2-7
V: TRBV7-2
CDR3: CASSLRGQATYEQYF

J: TRBJ2-2
V: TRBV11-3
CDR3: CASSYQTGRGNTGELFF

J: TRBJ2-5
V: TRBV7-2
CDR3: CASSLSTSSETQYF

J: TRBJ2-1
V: TRBV5-1
CDR3: CASSRESSYNEQFF

J: TRBJ1-2
V: TRBV10-3
CDR3: CATIDSGTIRGYTF

J: TRBJ2-1
V: TRBV7-7
CDR3: CASSSASGTGYNEQFF

J: TRBJ2-3
V: TRBV11-2
CDR3: CASSPPSSTDTQYF

J: TRBJ2-6
V: TRBV7-2
CDR3: CASSFRRGGFPSGANVLTF

J: TRBJ2-3
V: TRBV12-3/TRBV12-4
CDR3: CASSSVGDTQYF

J: TRBJ2-1
V: TRBV5-1
CDR3: CASSPGQWGGGEQFF

J: TRBJ1-5
V: TRBV6-5
CDR3: CASSYGQRNQPQHF

J: TRBJ2-1
V: TRBV19
CDR3: CASSPEPLAGGINEQFF

J: TRBJ2-1
V: TRBV6-6
CDR3: CASSSEDEPYNEQFF

J: TRBJ2-1
V: TRBV5-1
CDR3: CASSLEMSSYNEQFF

J: TRBJ1-1
V: TRBV5-6
CDR3: CASSLASTGANTEAFF

J: TRBJ1-1
V: TRBV7-9
CDR3: CASRRGPTEAFF

J: TRBJ1-1
V: TRBV7-9
CDR3: CASSFPGTEAFF

J: TRBJ2-1
V: TRBV5-1
CDR3: CASSLDPPAYEQFF

J: TRBJ1-3
V: TRBV20-1
CDR3: CSAKDRSSGNTIYF

J: TRBJ1-1
V: TRBV4-2
CDR3: CASSHKDRETEAFF

J: TRBJ2-5
V: TRBV5-6
CDR3: CASSFIAGGPETQYF

J: TRBJ2-2
V: TRBV6-5
CDR3: CASSYRGPGELFF

J: TRBJ1-1
V: TRBV7-9
CDR3: CASSTGRRNTEAFF

J: TRBJ2-7
V: TRBV9
CDR3: CASSWTGDAYEQYF

J: TRBJ2-6
V: TRBV6-5
CDR3: CASSLWEGGDSGANVLTF

J: TRBJ2-7
V: TRBV29-1
CDR3: CSADGTGEQYF

J: TRBJ1-3
V: TRBV28
CDR3: CASSLIGRARSGNTIYF

J: TRBJ2-7
V: TRBV30
CDR3: CAWSVISSYEQYF

J: TRBJ2-1
V: TRBV5-1
CDR3: CASSLGSGERGEQFF

J: TRBJ2-5
V: TRBV5-1
CDR3: CASSRTQSGGQETQYF

J: TRBJ2-1
V: TRBV5-1
CDR3: CASSLAASSYNEQFF

J: TRBJ2-1
V: TRBV7-2
CDR3: CASSYMGTENEQFF

J: TRBJ2-5
V: TRBV7-3
CDR3: CASSRVAGIQETQYF

J: TRBJ2-3
V: TRBV20-1
CDR3: CSARDPARGPGTDTQYF

J: TRBJ2-4
V: TRBV24-1
CDR3: CATSDPSLAKNIQYF

J: TRBJ2-7
V: TRBV7-8
CDR3: CASSPDGWSYEQYF

J: TRBJ2-3
V: TRBV5-1
CDR3: CASSWTTDTQYF

J: TRBJ1-6
V: TRBV6-5
CDR3: CAVTDRDNSPLHF

J: TRBJ2-5
V: TRBV6-2/TRBV6-3
CDR3: CASSPRTSGVQETQYF

J: TRBJ1-6
V: TRBV5-1
CDR3: CASSLEQSNSPLHF

J: TRBJ2-3
V: TRBV10-3
CDR3: CAISENLGTDTQYF

J: TRBJ2-5
V: TRBV9
CDR3: CASSVGGVQETQYF